This TCR beta chain was found in a study of blood T cell repertoires in COVID-19. TCRdb's copy holds only in-frame clones and misses some; the assay was immunoSEQ multiplex PCR. The sample consists of about 160,000 clones, about 81% of them appearing once. Trimming shortened V by 4 bases and J by 4 bases, and 17 bases separated the two germline ends. CDR3 length equals 15 residues. Germline lookup yields CDR1 SGHDT and CDR2 YYEEEE. The receptor comes from a man aged 55 to 70 with active or convalescent COVID-19. The sequenced sample was peripheral blood. The rearrangement links TRBV5-6 to TRBJ1-2, with D perhaps matching TRBD1 (6 bases). The DNA for the CDR3 is TGTGCCAGCAGCGGGACGGACAGTTCTCCCTATGGCTACACCTTC. Its translation: CASSGTDSSPYGYTF.